This is a list of T cell receptor beta chains from one sample in a study of regulatory T cells in long-lasting Graves disease. Each CDR3 protein gets one entry after TCRdb re-called the multiplex PCR reads with MiXCR. The table lists 350,000 to 400,000 distinct CDR3 sequences, roughly a sixth of them singletons. Sample: peripheral blood mononuclear cells (PBMCs), taken at new diagnosis, from a patient treated with antithyroid drugs. These receptors were obtained from a female donor with Graves disease. CDR3s include the opening cysteine and the closing phenylalanine or tryptophan. D genes are given only for firm matches. Size tells how often a clone was seen (once, few, many) or the class of an expanded clone, and some rows leave it out.

d_call: .; j_call: TRBJ1-5; v_call: TRBV5-1; clone_size: .; cdr3_aa: CASSFQGEQLQHF; cdr3_nt: TGCGCCAGCAGCTTTCAGGGTGAGCAGCTCCAGCATTTT
d_call: .; j_call: TRBJ1-1; v_call: TRBV4-1; clone_size: many; cdr3_aa: CASSQQANTEAFF; cdr3_nt: TGCGCCAGCAGCCAACAGGCGAACACTGAAGCTTTCTTT
d_call: TRBD1; j_call: TRBJ2-1; v_call: TRBV5-7; clone_size: few; cdr3_aa: CASGQDRGAYNEQFF; cdr3_nt: TGTGCCAGCGGACAGGACAGGGGCGCCTACAATGAGCAGTTCTTC
d_call: TRBD1; j_call: TRBJ2-7; v_call: TRBV6-2/TRBV6-3; clone_size: many; cdr3_aa: CASRLYGTANYEQYF; cdr3_nt: TGTGCCAGCAGACTATACGGGACAGCCAACTACGAGCAGTACTTC
d_call: .; j_call: TRBJ1-4; v_call: TRBV6-1; clone_size: many; cdr3_aa: CASTNRPEEKLFF; cdr3_nt: TGTGCCAGCACCAATAGACCGGAGGAAAAACTGTTTTTT
d_call: .; j_call: TRBJ1-1; v_call: TRBV27; clone_size: few; cdr3_aa: CASSLSRPTEAFF; cdr3_nt: TGTGCCAGCAGTTTATCTCGTCCCACTGAAGCTTTCTTT
d_call: .; j_call: TRBJ1-5; v_call: TRBV28; clone_size: many; cdr3_aa: CASSSGGWDQPQHF; cdr3_nt: TGTGCCAGCAGCAGTGGGGGGTGGGATCAGCCCCAGCATTTT
d_call: .; j_call: TRBJ2-5; v_call: TRBV7-6; clone_size: many; cdr3_aa: CASSLGQGPETQYF; cdr3_nt: TGTGCCAGCAGCTTAGGTCAGGGGCCAGAGACCCAGTACTTC
d_call: TRBD2; j_call: TRBJ2-3; v_call: TRBV30; clone_size: many; cdr3_aa: CAWSGTSRDTQYF; cdr3_nt: TGTGCCTGGAGTGGGACTAGTAGAGATACGCAGTATTTT
d_call: TRBD1; j_call: TRBJ1-1; v_call: TRBV29-1; clone_size: many; cdr3_aa: CSVITDRDRGGTEAFF; cdr3_nt: TGCAGCGTGATCACTGACAGGGATCGGGGTGGAACTGAAGCTTTCTTT
d_call: TRBD1; j_call: TRBJ2-1; v_call: TRBV19; clone_size: .; cdr3_aa: CASSIGQEDEQFF; cdr3_nt: TGTGCCAGTAGTATCGGACAGGAGGATGAGCAGTTCTTC
d_call: .; j_call: TRBJ2-2; v_call: TRBV2; clone_size: many; cdr3_aa: CASSTGNTGELFF; cdr3_nt: TGTGCCAGTTCGACTGGGAACACCGGGGAGCTGTTTTTT
d_call: TRBD1; j_call: TRBJ1-5; v_call: TRBV4-1; clone_size: .; cdr3_aa: CASSQGGQGAIQPQHF; cdr3_nt: TGCGCCAGCAGCCAGGGCGGACAGGGGGCCATTCAGCCCCAGCATTTT
d_call: .; j_call: TRBJ1-2; v_call: TRBV7-9; clone_size: many; cdr3_aa: CASSLDFYGYTF; cdr3_nt: TGTGCCAGCAGCTTAGACTTCTATGGCTACACCTTC
d_call: .; j_call: TRBJ2-7; v_call: TRBV7-9; clone_size: many; cdr3_aa: CASSLVIDHEQYF; cdr3_nt: TGTGCCAGCAGCTTAGTCATTGACCACGAGCAGTACTTC
d_call: TRBD1; j_call: TRBJ1-2; v_call: TRBV5-1; clone_size: few; cdr3_aa: CASSLAGTGVGGYTF; cdr3_nt: TGCGCCAGCAGCTTGGCCGGGACAGGGGTCGGCGGCTACACCTTC
d_call: TRBD2; j_call: TRBJ2-1; v_call: TRBV4-2; clone_size: many; cdr3_aa: CASSQRREGLYEQFF; cdr3_nt: TGTGCCAGCAGCCAAAGGCGGGAGGGCCTCTATGAGCAGTTCTTC
d_call: .; j_call: TRBJ1-2; v_call: TRBV3-1; clone_size: few; cdr3_aa: CASSQPETGDYGYTF; cdr3_nt: TGTGCCAGCAGCCAACCCGAGACAGGAGACTATGGCTACACCTTC
d_call: TRBD2; j_call: TRBJ2-7; v_call: TRBV6-1; clone_size: many; cdr3_aa: CASSEAPAGGSYEQYF; cdr3_nt: TGTGCCAGCAGTGAAGCGCCGGCGGGGGGTTCCTACGAGCAGTACTTC
d_call: .; j_call: TRBJ2-1; v_call: TRBV12-3/TRBV12-4; clone_size: .; cdr3_aa: CASSLLSNNEQFF; cdr3_nt: TGTGCCAGCAGTTTACTATCAAACAATGAGCAGTTCTTC
d_call: TRBD1; j_call: TRBJ2-1; v_call: TRBV7-9; clone_size: .; cdr3_aa: CASSGPGTGGINEQFF; cdr3_nt: TGTGCCAGCAGCGGGCCGGGGACAGGAGGAATCAATGAGCAGTTCTTC
d_call: .; j_call: TRBJ2-1; v_call: TRBV7-6; clone_size: few; cdr3_aa: CASSLGSGGGSGNEQFF; cdr3_nt: TGTGCCAGCAGCTTAGGTTCGGGCGGGGGCTCGGGTAATGAGCAGTTCTTC
d_call: .; j_call: TRBJ1-2; v_call: TRBV12-3/TRBV12-4; clone_size: many; cdr3_aa: CASSFDLWNANYGYTF; cdr3_nt: TGTGCCAGCAGTTTCGACCTCTGGAATGCTAACTATGGCTACACCTTC
d_call: TRBD2; j_call: TRBJ2-1; v_call: TRBV20-1; clone_size: few; cdr3_aa: CSARASGGASEQFF; cdr3_nt: TGCAGTGCTAGGGCGAGCGGGGGGGCCAGTGAGCAGTTCTTC
d_call: .; j_call: TRBJ1-2; v_call: TRBV13; clone_size: many; cdr3_aa: CASSLKGFSYGYTF; cdr3_nt: TGTGCCAGCAGCCTCAAGGGTTTTAGTTATGGCTACACCTTC
d_call: TRBD1; j_call: TRBJ2-3; v_call: TRBV6-1; clone_size: many; cdr3_aa: CASTRGQGLTDTQYF; cdr3_nt: TGTGCCAGCACCAGAGGACAGGGTCTTACAGATACGCAGTATTTT
d_call: .; j_call: TRBJ1-4; v_call: TRBV6-5; clone_size: few; cdr3_aa: CASSYSSSDLTGGREKLFF; cdr3_nt: TGTGCCAGCAGTTACTCTTCTTCGGATTTGACAGGTGGAAGGGAAAAACTGTTTTTT
d_call: TRBD2; j_call: TRBJ2-5; v_call: TRBV28; clone_size: many; cdr3_aa: CASRLLAGGETQYF; cdr3_nt: TGTGCCAGCAGGCTACTAGCGGGTGGAGAGACCCAGTACTTC
d_call: TRBD1; j_call: TRBJ1-2; v_call: TRBV19; clone_size: few; cdr3_aa: CASTGTAAYGYTF; cdr3_nt: TGTGCCAGCACCGGGACAGCCGCGTATGGCTACACCTTC
d_call: .; j_call: TRBJ1-5; v_call: TRBV4-1; clone_size: few; cdr3_aa: CASSQEPGPNQPQHF; cdr3_nt: TGCGCCAGCAGCCAAGAGCCAGGCCCCAATCAGCCCCAGCATTTT
d_call: .; j_call: TRBJ2-7; v_call: TRBV4-1; clone_size: few; cdr3_aa: CASSSGRGTSYEQYF; cdr3_nt: TGCGCCAGCAGCTCGGGCCGGGGCACATCCTACGAGCAGTACTTC
d_call: .; j_call: TRBJ2-3; v_call: TRBV7-8; clone_size: many; cdr3_aa: CASSPSFTGGTDTQYF; cdr3_nt: TGTGCCAGCAGCCCGAGCTTTACTGGAGGCACAGATACGCAGTATTTT
d_call: .; j_call: TRBJ1-5; v_call: TRBV30; clone_size: few; cdr3_aa: CAWSAQGPQYSNQPQHF; cdr3_nt: TGTGCCTGGAGTGCCCAGGGGCCCCAGTATAGCAATCAGCCCCAGCATTTT
d_call: TRBD2; j_call: TRBJ2-6; v_call: TRBV7-2; clone_size: many; cdr3_aa: CASSSSAGGVGANVLTF; cdr3_nt: TGTGCCAGCAGCTCCTCGGCGGGGGGCGTAGGTGCCAACGTCCTGACTTTC